This T cell receptor beta chain was profiled in a study of blood T cells in healthy people across ages. Broader study findings: A roughly linear fall in TCR beta diversity per million T cells was seen with increasing age. Expanded clonotype changes were possibly confounded by unknown donor CMV status.

This clonotype was seen a few times. Its antigen is unidentified. The study drew donors from healthy Caucasian individuals in Russia aged roughly 6 to 100. Germline CDR1 reads MRHNA; CDR2 reads SNTAGT. This CDR3 has 17 amino acids. V lost 0 bases to trimming and J lost 9 bases; unmatched junction nucleotides: 12. PCR was performed a second time for about 7 to 12 cycles using a sample-barcoded 5' primer and a J-beta primer mix. Every cDNA molecule bore a tag from a template-switch adaptor containing 12 random nucleotides. TCRdb reprocessed the 5' RACE reads via MiXCR and lists one record per CDR3 protein. The repertoire has over a million distinct CDR3 sequences, less than 45% of them found once; the top ten carry roughly 3.7%.

The clonotype was recovered from a woman aged 18-29 years in good health. V and J are TRBV6-4 and TRBJ2-1; 9 positions agree with TRBD2. Sequencing was performed on blood. CDR3 residues: CASSDSEREREVSEQFF. In DNA form, the CDR3 reads TGTGCCAGCAGTGACTCTGAAAGAGAGCGGGAGGTGAGTGAGCAGTTCTTC.